This TCR beta chain was sequenced for a study of a mutant IDH1 vaccine in newly diagnosed glioma. Of note for this clone: The antigen is unknown.

From germline, CDR1 is SGHDT and CDR2 YYEEEE. V lost 3 bases, J lost 8 bases, and 8 bases lay in between. The CDR3 extends over 11 amino acids. The repertoire was sequenced with immunoSEQ multiplex PCR; TCRdb's copy has only in-frame clones and lacks some. Here the sample spans 60,000 or so clones, approximately 91% being singletons. Time point denoted: week 11, during vaccination. The content of each vaccine dose was 300 ug of mutant IDH1 20-mer peptide, and topical imiquimod accompanied it. The receptor comes from a man aged 35 to 55 with glioma. The sample consisted of PBMCs, taken from a glioma patient whose treatment included an IDH1 peptide vaccine. This rearrangement joins TRBV5-6 to TRBJ1-1; D unclear. CDR3 in DNA: TGTGCCAGCAGCTCTCAAGGGGAAGCTTTCTTT. This sequence encodes CASSSQGEAFF. Complete variable domain (other parts from reference TRBV5-6 and TRBJ1-1): DAGVTQSPTHLIKTRGQQVTLRCSPKSGHDTVSWYQQALGQGPQFIFQYYEEEERQRGNFPDRFSGHQFPNYSSELNVNALLLGDSALYLCASSSQGEAFFGQGTRLTVV.